This is a list of T cell receptor beta chains from one sample in a study of OX40 agonist ivuxolimab in advanced cancers. Produced via immunoSEQ multiplex PCR; TCRdb's table is partial and in-frame only. The table lists about 95,000 clones, approximately 85% of them singletons. The material was CD4+ or CD8+ T cells sorted from blood, obtained in a trial of the OX40 agonist ivuxolimab. The receptors originated from an adult with an advanced solid tumor such as melanoma, head and neck, liver or kidney cancer. CDR3s leave out the opening cysteine and the closing phenylalanine or tryptophan. D genes are given only for firm matches. Clone size is stated in some rows and not others, as once, few, many or a class when expanded.

>.|TRBV30|.
AWSVGQNTEAF
>.|TRBV4-2|.
ASSQPAPGGYQPQH
>.|TRBV6-1|.
ASSEGILAWEQY
>.|TRBV10-3|.
AIRGRNEQF
>.|TRBV7-9|.
ASSFSGAYQETQY
>.|TRBV5-1|.
ASSRDHGTGELF
>.|TRBV6-1|TRBD2
ASSARLAGGPREQY
>.|TRBV11-3|TRBD1
ASSLSGGLTNTGELF
>.|TRBV19|.
ASGGRGGGEKLF
>once|TRBV4-1|.
ASSRQDITANTGELF
>.|TRBV2|TRBD1
ASRDRVQETQY
>.|TRBV19|.
ASSMVPGDGPQH
>.|TRBV11-2|.
ASSLRVANEQF
>.|TRBV28|.
ASSKTDLGVLT
>.|TRBV11-2|TRBD2
ASSLGVAGLYEQY
>.|TRBV6-1|.
ASSENEDYGYT
>once|TRBV9|.
ASSVGPGSYEQY
>.|TRBV19|.
ASSIAGGSGETQY
>.|TRBV2|.
ASSLRQIIIYEQY
>.|TRBV5-1|TRBD2
ASSTPGLAGEYNEQF
>.|TRBV12-5|.
ASAQDGNQPQH
>.|TRBV21-1|.
ASSKGARDTQY
>.|TRBV28|.
ASTPGARGYGYT
>.|TRBV6-1|.
ASSEDVKGLGSYNEQF
>.|TRBV29-1|TRBD2
SGVGLVSYNEQF
>.|TRBV28|TRBD1
ASSIRQGPTEAF
>.|TRBV25-1|.
ASSLRLTGRSRQPQH
>.|TRBV28|.
ASSLFSGSTGELF
>.|TRBV5-4|.
ASTERAENTEAF
>many|TRBV6-1|.
ASSVRDGMGGQPQH
>.|TRBV11-3|.
ASSLAGFVSYEQY
>once|TRBV28|.
ASSPGPQETQY
>.|TRBV28|.
ASSPPELNYGYT
>.|TRBV28|.
ASWSWGRDYNSPLH
>.|TRBV7-6|.
ASSLASGPYEQY
>.|TRBV5-1|.
ASSLGPTNTEAF
>.|TRBV2|.
ASRLDVSPQF
>.|TRBV7-6|TRBD2
ASSPGLADIYEQY
>once|TRBV14|.
ASSQVNSGANVLT
>.|TRBV27|TRBD1
ASSFAGGANTGELF
>.|TRBV2|.
ASSAGETQY
>.|TRBV28|TRBD2
ASSSGGRGEQY
>.|TRBV18|.
ASSQGRMNTEAF
>.|TRBV5-1|.
ASSLWGETNTGELF
>.|TRBV7-9|.
ASRSIAEGTDTQY
>few|TRBV4-1|TRBD1
ASSPLGQGRTEAF
>.|TRBV7-8|TRBD1
ASSHRDRDLKEQY
>.|TRBV7-3|.
ASSSDLSAAGELF